The 31 T cell receptor beta chains reported below all come from one sample, sequenced in a study of blood T cell repertoires in COVID-19 (dated by TCRdb to the early 2020s). The library was obtained by the immunoSEQ multiplex PCR assay. The clones in this table, taken by TCRdb from immuneACCESS, are in-frame only. Not every clone is retained; where verified, under half of the shortfall comes from an unresolved V gene, and the cause of the rest is unknown. The sample table lists approximately 49,000 clones, more than 75% of them with a count of one. The ten most abundant clones make up around 4% of the sample. The sequenced sample consisted of peripheral blood. These receptor sequences come from a man aged 45-65 years with acute or convalescent COVID-19.

The V and J genes are TRBV29-1 and TRBJ2-3, with TRBD2 identical over 8 bases. The CDR3 consists of 13 residues. V lost 1 base, J lost 4 bases, and 1 base stayed unmatched. Germline CDR1 is SQVTM and CDR2 is ANQGSEA. The CDR3 DNA is TGCAGCGTTGAAGCGACTAGCGCAGATACGCAGTATTTT. This codes for CSVEATSADTQYF.

This clone has only one observation. CDR3: CASSNAGQAGADTQYF. The CDR3 coding sequence is TGCGCCAGCAGCAACGCGGGACAGGCTGGGGCAGATACGCAGTATTTT. The genes are TRBV5-1 and TRBJ2-3, with 8 bases aligning to TRBD1. The V and J ends lost 4 bases and 4 bases, in that order; junction bases with no gene match: 11. CDR1 is SGHRS, CDR2 YFSETQ, per germline. CDR3 length: 16 amino acids.

The chain links TRBV5-1 to TRBJ1-3; D not certain. The germline V gene has CDR1 SGHRS and CDR2 YFSETQ. Trimming shortened V by 0 bases and J by 0 bases, and 10 bases separated the two germline ends. The CDR3 covers 16 residues. CDR3 nucleotides: TGCGCCAGCAGCTTGGCTGACACGTCCTCTGGAAACACCATATATTTT. Its protein is CASSLADTSSGNTIYF.

The V call is TRBV2, the J call TRBJ1-6; 8 nucleotides align to TRBD1. This CDR3 is 14 amino acids long. The V gene end was trimmed by 6 bases and the J gene end by 6 bases; junction bases not matched to a gene: 4. Looked up from germline, CDR1 is SNHLY and CDR2 is FYNNEI. CDR3 loop: CASRATGVNSPLHF. CDR3 in DNA: TGTGCCAGCAGGGCGACAGGGGTTAATTCACCCCTCCACTTT.

V and J are TRBV19 and TRBJ2-5; 7 positions match TRBD1. Germline lookup yields CDR1 LNHDA and CDR2 SQIVND (reference sequence). This CDR3 is built from 14 residues. Unmatched junction bases numbered 2, after V lost 3 bases and J lost 1 base. The DNA of the CDR3 is TGTGCCAGTAGTATGACAGGGTCCCAAGAGACCCAGTACTTC. This encodes CASSMTGSQETQYF.

This chain uses TRBV4-1 with TRBJ2-3; 10 bases match TRBD2. Per the germline V gene, CDR1 is MGHRA and CDR2 is YSYEKL. V was clipped by 1 base and J by 12 bases; unmatched bases: 10. This CDR3 region has 15 residues. The CDR3 nucleotides are TGCGCCAGCAGCCAAGGGCTGATACTAGCGGGGTATCAGTATTTT. It yields the protein CASSQGLILAGYQYF.

V usage is TRBV27 and J usage is TRBJ2-7, with a tentative D call TRBD1 (6 bases). The CDR3 has 13 amino acids. With 1 base removed from V and 6 bases from J, the gap between germline ends came to 10 bases. The V gene's germline CDR1 is MNHEY and CDR2 SMNVEV (reference sequence). The CDR3 nucleotides read TGTGCCAGCAGTTTATATCAGGGGTTCGAGCAGTACTTC. Protein sequence: CASSLYQGFEQYF.

This chain links TRBV5-1 with TRBJ1-1, with a possible D match to TRBD1 (6 bases). V was clipped by 2 bases and J by 3 bases, with 14 bases between them. The CDR3 covers 15 residues. Germline values: CDR1 SGHRS, CDR2 YFSETQ. The CDR3 is CASSFTGLGDTEAFF. The CDR3 DNA sequence: TGCGCCAGCAGCTTTACAGGGTTGGGGGACACTGAAGCTTTCTTT.

This chain links TRBV19 with TRBJ1-5; 9 bases align to TRBD1. The CDR3 runs to 16 residues. The trim removed 4 bases at V and 2 bases at J, leaving 6 bases unmatched. Germline CDR1 LNHDA, CDR2 SQIVND (reference sequence). The CDR3 region has the DNA TGTGCCAGTAGTAAAGGGGACAGGGTGCGCAATCAGCCCCAGCATTTT. It yields the protein CASSKGDRVRNQPQHF.

The chain links TRBV2 to TRBJ2-7; perhaps TRBD2 as D (5 bases). Per the germline V gene, CDR1 is SNHLY and CDR2 is FYNNEI. Trimming cost V 7 bases and J 4 bases, with 14 bases left between them. This CDR3 has 13 amino acids. The DNA of the CDR3 is TGTGCCAGCAACGACGGGAAGAGGTACGAGCAGTACTTC. This gives the protein CASNDGKRYEQYF.

The chain couples TRBV28 to TRBJ2-3, with a weak D call TRBD2 (6 bases). Trimming shortened V by 9 bases and J by 2 bases, and 18 bases separated the two germline ends. Germline values: CDR1 MDHEN, CDR2 SYDVKM. This CDR3 spans 15 amino acids. CDR3 residues: CASTLGGLNTDTQYF. The CDR3 DNA sequence: TGTGCCAGTACCCTGGGAGGCTTAAACACAGATACGCAGTATTTT.

V and J are TRBV5-6 and TRBJ2-3, with 7 bases identical to TRBD1. Trimming took 3 bases from V and 5 from J; bases not matched to a gene: 0. The CDR3 sequence is 12 residues long. Germline values: CDR1 SGHDT, CDR2 YYEEEE. The CDR3 is CASSWDRDTQYF. DNA of the CDR3: TGTGCCAGCAGCTGGGACAGAGATACGCAGTATTTT. Together with reference TRBV5-6 and TRBJ2-3, the CDR3 gives the full variable domain: DAGVTQSPTHLIKTRGQQVTLRCSPKSGHDTVSWYQQALGQGPQFIFQYYEEEERQRGNFPDRFSGHQFPNYSSELNVNALLLGDSALYLCASSWDRDTQYFGPGTRLTVL.

The J gene is TRBJ1-4, the V gene TRBV2; D is perhaps TRBD1 (5 bases). Germline loops: CDR1 SNHLY, CDR2 FYNNEI. Trimming shortened V by 11 bases and J by 5 bases, and 15 bases separated the two germline ends. The CDR3 sequence is 13 residues long. The CDR3 nucleotides are TGTGCCTGTAGGGTCAGGGTCAATGAAAAACTGTTTTTT. Amino acids: CACRVRVNEKLFF.

The chain recombines TRBV13 with TRBJ2-3, with 15 bases identical to TRBD2. V dropped 4 bases and J dropped 6; count of bases not matched to a gene: 17. Germline CDR1 PRHDT, CDR2 FYEKMQ (reference sequence). The CDR3 has 20 amino acids. The CDR3 coding sequence is TGTGCCAGCAGCTCTTCCCGGACTAGCGGGAGGGTGTTTGCTTTGGATACGCAGTATTTT. This encodes CASSSSRTSGRVFALDTQYF.

Only a few counts were recorded for this clone. The chain combines TRBV5-1 with TRBJ1-1, with 7 bases identical to TRBD1. Germline-derived CDR1 and CDR2 are SGHRS and YFSETQ. After removal of 1 base from V and 7 bases from J, the junction contained 4 bases not matched to a gene. This CDR3 is 13 amino acids long. The CDR3 here is CASSLTGQVEAFF. The CDR3 DNA reads TGCGCCAGCAGCTTGACCGGACAGGTTGAAGCTTTCTTT.

J is TRBJ2-7 and V is TRBV27, with TRBD1 matching over 9 bases. The CDR3 has 13 amino acids. Germline CDR1 is MNHEY and CDR2 is SMNVEV (reference sequence). J lost 7 bases, V lost 6 bases, and 7 bases had no gene match. CDR3 nucleotide sequence: TGTGCCAGCAGCCAACAGGGGGCGAGGGAGCAGTACTTC. Translated, it gives CASSQQGAREQYF.

This chain's CDR3 is CASSQDQAPPRDTQYF. CDR3 coding DNA: TGCGCCAGCAGCCAAGATCAGGCTCCACCACGGGATACGCAGTATTTT. The chain uses TRBV4-1 and TRBJ2-3, with no clear D. This CDR3 is built from 16 residues. The V end was cut by 0 bases, the J end by 6 bases, with 16 bases between. Germline CDR1 reads MGHRA; CDR2 reads YSYEKL.

The gene calls are TRBV19 and TRBJ1-4; 9 nucleotides match TRBD1. CDR1 is LNHDA and CDR2 is SQIVND in the germline V gene (reference sequence). CDR3 length equals 17 residues. Trimming at V came to 3 bases and at J to 8 bases, leaving 13 bases not matched to a gene. CDR3 protein: CASSIRTGVGGPEKLFF. In nucleotides, the CDR3 is TGTGCCAGTAGTATTCGGACAGGGGTGGGAGGCCCGGAAAAACTGTTTTTT.

V usage is TRBV18 and J usage is TRBJ1-5; 8 bases fit TRBD1. This CDR3 is built from 15 residues. With 3 bases clipped from V and 4 bases from J, the junction kept 5 bases outside the gene matches. The germline V gene has CDR1 KGHSH and CDR2 LQKENI. CDR3 region: CASSPGQGRNQPQHF. In DNA, the CDR3 is TGTGCCAGCTCACCTGGACAGGGTAGAAATCAGCCCCAGCATTTT. The full variable domain, with the rest looked up from reference TRBV18 and TRBJ1-5, is NAGVMQNPRHLVRRRGQEARLRCSPMKGHSHVYWYRQLPEEGLKFMVYLQKENIIDESGMPKERFSAEFPKEGPSILRIQQVVRGDSAAYFCASSPGQGRNQPQHFGDGTRLSIL.

This clone was picked up one time. The chain couples TRBV28 to TRBJ1-5; D is unclear. V was clipped by 6 bases and J by 7 bases, with 22 bases between them. Per the germline V gene, CDR1 is MDHEN and CDR2 is SYDVKM. The CDR3 length is 16 residues. In DNA form, the CDR3 reads TGTGCCAGCAGCCGGGGTGACGTTTGGGGTTGGCAGCCCCAGCATTTT. This codes for CASSRGDVWGWQPQHF.

The V call is TRBV5-1, the J call TRBJ2-4; 7 nucleotides line up with TRBD2. The CDR3 length is 15 residues. The V gene's germline CDR1 is SGHRS and CDR2 YFSETQ. Unmatched junction bases numbered 9, after V lost 3 bases and J lost 6 bases. This CDR3 is CASSSDRTSVNIQYF. In nucleotides, the CDR3 is TGCGCCAGCAGCTCCGACCGGACTAGTGTAAACATTCAGTACTTC.

This rearrangement joins TRBV27 to TRBJ2-5, with TRBD2 matching 11 bases. This CDR3 is 16 amino acids long. Unmatched junction bases numbered 8, after V lost 4 bases and J lost 4 bases. CDR1 and CDR2 (germline): MNHEY, SMNVEV (reference sequence). The CDR3 region is CASSSRLAGYSETQYF. CDR3 nucleotides: TGTGCCAGCAGTTCCAGACTAGCGGGATATTCAGAGACCCAGTACTTC.

The chain joins TRBV7-9 to TRBJ1-1, with TRBD1 as a possible D gene (6 bases). Trimming shortened V by 4 bases and J by 6 bases, and 9 bases separated the two germline ends. Germline loops: CDR1 SEHNR, CDR2 FQNEAQ (reference sequence). The CDR3 has 12 amino acids. The CDR3 sequence: CASSWDKAEAFF. The CDR3 DNA is TGTGCCAGCAGCTGGGACAAGGCTGAAGCTTTCTTT.

J is TRBJ1-1 and V is TRBV19; D not certain. Between the trimmed V and J ends, which lost 3 bases and 0 bases, there was a span of 11 bases. This CDR3 is built from 15 residues. Germline CDR1 LNHDA, CDR2 SQIVND (reference sequence). In DNA, the CDR3 is TGTGCCAGTAGTATCCAAGGAGAGATGAACACTGAAGCTTTCTTT. This gives the protein CASSIQGEMNTEAFF.

This chain uses TRBV6-5 with TRBJ2-7; D might be TRBD1 (5 bases). Germline V lookup: CDR1 MNHEY, CDR2 SVGAGI. The CDR3 consists of 15 residues. V was cut by 0 bases and J by 3 bases, with 12 bases left in between. CDR3 residues: CASSYSMGQGYEQYF. Here the CDR3 DNA reads TGTGCCAGCAGTTACTCGATGGGCCAGGGCTACGAGCAGTACTTC.

The chain links TRBV24-1 to TRBJ1-3; D perhaps matches TRBD1 (5 bases). The CDR3 extends over 14 amino acids. Germline V gives CDR1 KGHDR, CDR2 SFDVKD. V was trimmed by 3 bases and J by 2 bases, leaving 7 bases between them. As DNA, the CDR3 is TGTGCCACCAGTGATGCAGGGACTGGAAACACCATATATTTT. Its protein is CATSDAGTGNTIYF.

The chain couples TRBV19 to TRBJ1-2; D gene ambiguous. The length of the CDR3 is 12 residues. Deletions cut 5 bases from V and 1 base from J, with 5 bases between. Germline CDR1 LNHDA, CDR2 SQIVND (reference sequence). Written as DNA, the CDR3 is TGTGCCAGTAGTGCCTATAACTATGGCTACACCTTC. Protein sequence: CASSAYNYGYTF.

The rearrangement uses TRBV6-2 or TRBV6-3 and TRBJ2-2; 7 bases align to TRBD1. The CDR3 totals 16 residues. J was trimmed by 6 bases and V by 7 bases; bases with no gene match: 14. Germline CDR1 MNHEY, CDR2 SVGEGT. The CDR3 region has the DNA TGTGCCAGCATCCCGGGGCGAGGGGGCCGGGCCGGGGAGCTGTTTTTT. It encodes CASIPGRGGRAGELFF.

The chain joins TRBV27 to TRBJ1-2; D is uncertain. The CDR3 runs to 15 residues. V was cut by 3 bases and J by 5 bases, with 16 bases left in between. Germline-derived CDR1 and CDR2 are MNHEY and SMNVEV (reference sequence). CDR3 in amino acids: CASSFLPGLGYGYTF. The DNA for the CDR3 is TGTGCCAGCAGTTTTCTCCCGGGGTTGGGGTATGGCTACACCTTC.

V usage is TRBV5-1 and J usage is TRBJ2-7; 14 positions match TRBD2. V dropped 4 bases and J dropped 2; count of bases not matched to a gene: 5. The germline gives CDR1 SGHRS, CDR2 YFSETQ. The CDR3 contains 16 residues. CDR3 in DNA: TGCGCCAGCAGCCCGGGACTAGCGGGGGAACCCTACGAGCAGTACTTC. Translating gives CASSPGLAGEPYEQYF.

The rearrangement uses TRBV10-1 and TRBJ1-6, with D perhaps matching TRBD1 (6 bases). Between the trimmed V and J ends, which lost 4 bases and 3 bases, there was a span of 7 bases. The CDR3 sequence is 14 residues long. The germline V gene encodes CDR1 WNHNN and CDR2 SYGVQD (reference sequence). CDR3 coding DNA: TGCGCCAGCAGTGTGGACAGCTATAATTCACCCCTCCACTTT. Its protein is CASSVDSYNSPLHF.